This T cell receptor (beta chain) was identified in a study of blood T cell repertoires in COVID-19. For the study at large: Samples representing acute and convalescent COVID-19 were sourced from the United States, Italy and Spain. The cDNA or gDNA used as material had been derived from T cells, B-cell-depleted T cells, or PBMCs.

Libraries were prepared by immunoSEQ multiplex PCR; TCRdb keeps only in-frame clonotypes and omits some of them. Of 200,000 to 250,000 clones listed, approximately 80% are singletons. The length of the CDR3 is 14 residues. CDR1 and CDR2 from the germline V gene are LNHDA and SQIVND (reference sequence). V dropped 3 bases and J dropped 8; count of bases not matched to a gene: 5. The cohort comprised adults aged about 18 to 100 years residing in 20 to 30 US areas. Resolution of symptoms, clearance, or two negative PCRs was present in recovered Cohort 3 donors. Material for sequencing was PBMCs or T cells enriched from blood (not recorded which). This receptor was taken from a middle-aged man who had recovered from COVID-19. The chain combines TRBV19 with TRBJ1-5, with 9 bases aligning to TRBD1. DNA of the CDR3: TGTGCCAGTAGTATTGGGACAGGGTGGGAGCCCCAGCATTTT. Protein product: CASSIGTGWEPQHF.